A single sample is the source of the 30 T cell receptor beta chains below, sequenced in a study of T-cell reconstitution after alpha-beta-depleted transplantation in children. For TCRbeta, the library was prepared with unique molecular identifiers. TCRdb independently ran MiXCR on the PCR reads; one entry per CDR3 protein. The table shows a few hundred thousand distinct CDR3 sequences, with about an eighth occurring only once. This sample comprised PBMCs, obtained from the stem cell graft. The receptors were gathered from a human donor who donated a stem cell graft to a child with Fanconi anemia.

This clonotype was recorded many times. The CDR3 DNA follows: TGTGCCAGCAGCTCCCACAGGATCGGGAGGTACGAGCAGTACGTC. Translated, it gives CASSSHRIGRYEQYV. This rearrangement joins TRBV7-8 to TRBJ2-7; TRBD2 matches 7 bases. The germline gives CDR1 SGHVS, CDR2 FQNEAQ. CDR3 size: 15 residues. V lost 4 bases to trimming and J lost 4 bases; unmatched junction nucleotides: 10.

The chain recombines TRBV15 with TRBJ2-7, with D perhaps matching TRBD2 (5 bases). The CDR3 length is 16 residues. V lost 0 bases to trimming and J lost 2 bases, with 14 bases between them. Germline CDR1 LNHNV, CDR2 YYDKDF (reference sequence). The CDR3 DNA follows: TGTGCCACCAGCAGAGATGGTGGGTACGGGACCTACGAGCAGTACTTC. The encoded protein is CATSRDGGYGTYEQYF.

This clonotype was recorded a few times. The CDR3 sequence: CASSYPTTAGKFF. The CDR3 DNA reads TGTGCCAGCAGTTACCCGACTACCGCGGGGAAGTTCTTC. The rearrangement links TRBV6-5 to TRBJ2-1, with D perhaps matching TRBD2 (6 bases). Germline CDR1 is MNHEY and CDR2 is SVGAGI. V was trimmed by 2 bases and J by 14 bases, leaving 16 bases between them. This CDR3 has 13 amino acids.

This clonotype was picked up a small number of times. This chain connects TRBV27 to TRBJ1-1; 7 bases agree with TRBD1. Germline V gene lookup returns CDR1 MNHEY and CDR2 SMNVEV (reference sequence). CDR3 length equals 15 residues. V shed 1 base and J 3 bases; nucleotides not matched to a gene: 5. The CDR3 spells CASSLFAGGDTEAFF. The CDR3 DNA is TGTGCCAGCAGTTTATTTGCAGGGGGGGACACTGAAGCTTTCTTT.

V and J are TRBV9 and TRBJ2-2; D not resolved. The length of the CDR3 is 14 residues. In germline, CDR1 is SGDLS, CDR2 YYNGEE. V lost 0 bases and J lost 1, with 4 bases in between. The CDR3 nucleotides are TGTGCCAGCAGCGTAGTCCAGAACACCGGGGAGCTGTTTTTT. This translates into CASSVVQNTGELFF. The entire variable domain, with the rest obtained from reference TRBV9 and TRBJ2-2, is as follows: DSGVTQTPKHLITATGQRVTLRCSPRSGDLSVYWYQQSLDQGLQFLIQYYNGEERAKGNILERFSAQQFPDLHSELNLSSLELGDSALYFCASSVVQNTGELFFGEGSRLTVL.

This clonotype appeared a few times. The chain has TRBV11-2 and TRBJ2-1; 13 positions agree with TRBD2. The CDR3 spans 19 residues. The V gene end was trimmed by 5 bases and the J gene end by 0 bases; junction bases not matched to a gene: 10. Germline loops: CDR1 SGHAT, CDR2 FQNNGV. The CDR3 nucleotides are TGTGCCAGCAGCACTAGACTAGCGGGGGGTTCCCTCTCCTACAATGAGCAGTTCTTC. This gives the protein CASSTRLAGGSLSYNEQFF.

The chain carries TRBV12-3 or TRBV12-4 and TRBJ2-1; 11 bases are shared with TRBD2. The CDR3 has 14 residues. Losses at the gene ends were 6 bases for V and 7 bases for J; bases not matched to a gene: 5. CDR3 sequence: CASRTSGALNEQFF. The DNA of the CDR3 is TGTGCCAGCAGGACTAGCGGGGCCCTAAATGAGCAGTTCTTC.

The chain couples TRBV20-1 to TRBJ1-5; possible D gene TRBD1, 5 bases. The CDR3 contains 13 residues. Looked up from germline, CDR1 is DFQATT and CDR2 is SNEGSKA (reference sequence). Trimming stripped 4 bases from V and 5 bases from J, with 12 bases between. The CDR3 loop is CSAIPGKDQPQHF. The CDR3 nucleotides read TGCAGTGCTATTCCAGGGAAGGATCAGCCCCAGCATTTT.

The chain joins TRBV5-5 to TRBJ1-5, with 8 bases matching TRBD1. V dropped 4 bases and J dropped 5; count of bases not matched to a gene: 2. Germline V CDR1 and CDR2: SGHKS, YYEKEE (reference sequence). This CDR3 has 13 amino acids. The chain's CDR3 is CASSDRGHQPQHF. CDR3 bases: TGTGCCAGCAGCGACAGGGGTCATCAGCCCCAGCATTTT.

This clonotype appeared many times. This chain uses TRBV11-2 with TRBJ2-5; 7 bases match TRBD2. With V trimmed by 1 base and J by 0 bases, 5 bases remained unmatched. Per the germline V gene, CDR1 is SGHAT and CDR2 is FQNNGV. The CDR3 sequence is 16 residues long. This CDR3 reads CASSLGVGGYQETQYF. The CDR3 region has the DNA TGTGCCAGCAGCTTAGGTGTGGGGGGGTACCAAGAGACCCAGTACTTC.

The sample holds a few counts of this clonotype. In DNA, the CDR3 is TGCAGTGCTACCCCGGGGGTTCATGAAAAACTGTTTTTT. It codes for CSATPGVHEKLFF. This sequence joins TRBV20-1 and TRBJ1-4, with D perhaps TRBD1 (5 bases). V was clipped by 4 bases and J by 6 bases, with 12 bases between them. This CDR3 is built from 13 residues. Germline assignment: CDR1 DFQATT and CDR2 SNEGSKA (reference sequence).

This clonotype has at least ten counts. This rearrangement joins TRBV20-1 to TRBJ1-1; 8 bases align to TRBD1. Germline V gives CDR1 DFQATT, CDR2 SNEGSKA (reference sequence). V dropped 4 bases and J dropped 1; count of bases not matched to a gene: 8. The CDR3 extends over 15 amino acids. CDR3 region: CSAISDRGWNTEAFF. The CDR3 DNA sequence: TGCAGTGCTATTTCAGACAGGGGATGGAACACTGAAGCTTTCTTT.

This clonotype was found a few times. The chain has TRBV19 and TRBJ2-2; D not certain. The germline CDR1 and CDR2 sequences are LNHDA and SQIVND (reference sequence). The CDR3 has 13 residues. V dropped 6 bases and J dropped 2 bases, with 7 bases sitting between them. The chain's CDR3 is CASRGPNTGELFF. The CDR3 coding sequence is TGTGCCAGTAGAGGCCCAAACACCGGGGAGCTGTTTTTT.

V and J are TRBV10-3 and TRBJ2-6, with D maybe TRBD1 (6 bases). CDR3 length equals 19 residues. V lost 4 bases, J lost 2 bases, and 21 bases lay in between. Per the germline V gene, CDR1 is ENHRY and CDR2 is SYGVKD. This CDR3 is CAISVLGASRAAGANVLTF. CDR3 bases: TGTGCCATCAGTGTGCTGGGGGCGAGTAGGGCCGCTGGGGCCAACGTCCTGACTTTC.

This clonotype came up many times. This rearrangement joins TRBV9 to TRBJ2-3; TRBD2 is a possible D gene (6 bases). V lost 4 bases, J lost 0 bases, and 15 bases lay in between. The CDR3 is made up of 16 amino acids. Germline CDR1 is SGDLS and CDR2 is YYNGEE. CDR3 coding DNA: TGTGCCAGCAGCCGGCAGGAGGGGTTGAGCACAGATACGCAGTATTTT. Protein: CASSRQEGLSTDTQYF.

This clonotype was counted at least ten times. The CDR3 region has the DNA TGCGCCAGCAGCTCCGACAGGGTAGGACCGCAGTATTTT. Translation: CASSSDRVGPQYF. The V gene is TRBV5-1, the J gene TRBJ2-3, with TRBD1 matching over 7 bases. Germline-derived CDR1 and CDR2 are SGHRS and YFSETQ. The CDR3 covers 13 residues. V lost 3 bases to trimming and J lost 10 bases; unmatched junction nucleotides: 8.

This clonotype was detected many times. This chain uses TRBV20-1 with TRBJ2-1; 9 bases match TRBD2. After removal of 7 bases from V and 6 bases from J, the junction contained 7 bases not matched to a gene. Per the germline V gene, CDR1 is DFQATT and CDR2 is SNEGSKA (reference sequence). The CDR3 has 13 residues. The CDR3 region is CSEVERGVNEQFF. The CDR3 DNA reads as TGCAGTGAAGTCGAGCGGGGGGTCAATGAGCAGTTCTTC.

As DNA, the CDR3 is TGTGCCAGCACCTTCAGAGGGAGCCCGTACAATGAGCAGTTCTTC. Protein sequence: CASTFRGSPYNEQFF. The chain couples TRBV5-8 to TRBJ2-1, with D possibly TRBD2 on 5 matching bases. Trimming cost V 6 bases and J 4 bases, with 17 bases left between them. Germline assignment: CDR1 SGHTS and CDR2 YDEGEE. There are 15 residues in the CDR3.

In this sample, this clonotype turned up a few times. V gene TRBV11-3 combines with J gene TRBJ2-3; no clear D. The CDR3 loop spans 13 amino acids. V lost 6 bases, J lost 5 bases, and 12 bases lay in between. The germline V gene encodes CDR1 SGHNT and CDR2 YENEEA. The CDR3 coding sequence is TGTGCCAGCAGTCATAGGGCTGGAGATACGCAGTATTTT. It is translated as CASSHRAGDTQYF.

This clonotype was recorded many times. V gene TRBV20-1 combines with J gene TRBJ2-1; 10 bases align to TRBD1. This CDR3 comprises 13 residues. Germline V CDR1 and CDR2: DFQATT, SNEGSKA (reference sequence). V lost 3 bases and J lost 13; bases outside the gene matches: 9. The CDR3 reads CSASPRTGGDQFF. In nucleotides, the CDR3 is TGCAGTGCTAGCCCAAGGACAGGGGGTGACCAGTTCTTC.

This chain connects TRBV4-3 to TRBJ1-2; no firm D call. V lost 6 bases, J lost 6 bases, and 17 bases lay in between. The CDR3 is 14 amino acids. Germline V CDR1 and CDR2: LGHNA, YSLEER. CDR3: CASRKGIASDGYTF. For the CDR3, the DNA is TGCGCCAGCAGGAAAGGAATAGCGTCTGATGGCTACACCTTC.

This clonotype was counted ten times or more. This chain links TRBV10-3 with TRBJ1-2; weak D call: TRBD1 (6 bases). CDR3 length: 15 amino acids. Germline CDR1 reads ENHRY; CDR2 reads SYGVKD. V dropped 5 bases and J dropped 1 base, with 14 bases sitting between them. The CDR3 DNA reads as TGTGCCATCAGTTCCTGGACAGCCGGTAACTATGGCTACACCTTC. It specifies CAISSWTAGNYGYTF.

This clonotype came up many times. This chain links TRBV7-2 with TRBJ2-3; 9 positions agree with TRBD2. CDR1 and CDR2 (germline): SGHTA, FQGNSA. The J segment lost 1 base and the V segment lost 4 bases, leaving 9 bases of the junction unmatched. The CDR3 covers 17 residues. CDR3 DNA sequence: TGTGCCAGCAGCTCCATTAGCGGGGGATGGGGCACAGATACGCAGTATTTT. This gives the protein CASSSISGGWGTDTQYF.

This clonotype has more than one count but fewer than ten. The chain carries TRBV9 and TRBJ1-5, with 7 bases identical to TRBD1. This CDR3 contains 16 residues. Looked up from germline, CDR1 is SGDLS and CDR2 is YYNGEE. V gave up 3 bases and J gave up 2 bases; unmatched junction bases: 8. The CDR3 DNA sequence: TGTGCCAGCAGCGCCGACCCAGGGACAGGCAATCAGCCCCAGCATTTT. Encoded protein: CASSADPGTGNQPQHF.

Only a few counts were recorded for this clonotype. This chain joins TRBV29-1 and TRBJ2-3; TRBD1 matches 7 bases. The junction had 6 bases not matched to a gene; V was cut back by 7 bases and J by 2 bases. The CDR3 totals 13 residues. Germline-derived CDR1 and CDR2 are SQVTM and ANQGSEA. The CDR3 bases are TGCAGCGCTCACAGGGGAAACACAGATACGCAGTATTTT. Protein product: CSAHRGNTDTQYF.

The V call is TRBV5-1, the J call TRBJ2-1; 8 bases fit TRBD1. Trimming at V came to 4 bases and at J to 4 bases, leaving 10 bases not matched to a gene. The CDR3 has 16 amino acids. Per germline, CDR1 SGHRS and CDR2 YFSETQ. CDR3 region: CASSPSGTGLYNEQFF. The CDR3 bases are TGCGCCAGCAGCCCATCCGGGACAGGCTTATACAATGAGCAGTTCTTC.

At least ten counts were recorded for this clonotype. This chain joins TRBV29-1 and TRBJ2-1; D unresolved. The CDR3 spans 13 residues. Germline V gene sequence: CDR1 SQVTM, CDR2 ANQGSEA. The V gene lost 7 bases and the J gene lost 4 bases, with 14 bases spanning the gap. CDR3 loop: CSADLARYNEQFF. DNA of the CDR3: TGCAGCGCTGACTTGGCACGTTACAATGAGCAGTTCTTC.

The sample holds one count of this clonotype. V and J are TRBV7-9 and TRBJ2-1; 9 bases line up with TRBD2. The V and J ends lost 2 bases and 7 bases, in that order; junction bases with no gene match: 9. The CDR3 consists of 16 residues. Germline V gene lookup returns CDR1 SEHNR and CDR2 FQNEAQ (reference sequence). In DNA form, the CDR3 reads TGTGCCAGCAGCTTATGGGTGGGGACTAGCCGTAATGAGCAGTTCTTC. This codes for CASSLWVGTSRNEQFF.

V is TRBV7-2 and J is TRBJ2-1; D is unresolved. Germline CDR1 reads SGHTA; CDR2 reads FQGNSA. CDR3 size: 13 residues. Deletions cut 0 bases from V and 7 bases from J, with 7 bases between. The CDR3 loop reads CASSLAFGNEQFF. The CDR3 DNA sequence: TGTGCCAGCAGCTTAGCGTTCGGTAATGAGCAGTTCTTC.

In this sample, this clonotype turned up a few times. V is TRBV6-2 or TRBV6-3 and J is TRBJ1-1; TRBD1 might be the D (6 bases). Germline loops: CDR1 MNHEY, CDR2 SVGEGT. The length of the CDR3 is 16 residues. The germline V and J ends were trimmed by 4 bases and 0 bases, with 15 bases remaining between them. As DNA, the CDR3 is TGTGCCAGCAGTTTCGGGATGGGGGCCATGAACACTGAAGCTTTCTTT. Protein: CASSFGMGAMNTEAFF.